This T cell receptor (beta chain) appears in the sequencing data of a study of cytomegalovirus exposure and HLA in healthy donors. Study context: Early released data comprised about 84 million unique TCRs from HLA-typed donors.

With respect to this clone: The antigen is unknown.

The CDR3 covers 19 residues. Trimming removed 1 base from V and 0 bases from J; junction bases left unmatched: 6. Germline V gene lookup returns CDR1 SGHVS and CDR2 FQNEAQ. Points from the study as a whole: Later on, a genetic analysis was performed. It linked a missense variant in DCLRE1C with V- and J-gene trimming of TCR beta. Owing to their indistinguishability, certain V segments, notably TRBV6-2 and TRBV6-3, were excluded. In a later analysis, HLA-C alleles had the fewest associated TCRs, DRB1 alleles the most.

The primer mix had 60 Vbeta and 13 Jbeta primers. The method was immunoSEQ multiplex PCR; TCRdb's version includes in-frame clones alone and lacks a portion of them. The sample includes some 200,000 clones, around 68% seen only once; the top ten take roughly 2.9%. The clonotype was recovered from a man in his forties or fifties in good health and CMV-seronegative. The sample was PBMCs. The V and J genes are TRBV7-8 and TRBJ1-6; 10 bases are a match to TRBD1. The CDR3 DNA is TGTGCCAGCAGCTTAGGACAGGGGGCTATAAGCTCCTATAATTCACCCCTCCACTTT. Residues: CASSLGQGAISSYNSPLHF.